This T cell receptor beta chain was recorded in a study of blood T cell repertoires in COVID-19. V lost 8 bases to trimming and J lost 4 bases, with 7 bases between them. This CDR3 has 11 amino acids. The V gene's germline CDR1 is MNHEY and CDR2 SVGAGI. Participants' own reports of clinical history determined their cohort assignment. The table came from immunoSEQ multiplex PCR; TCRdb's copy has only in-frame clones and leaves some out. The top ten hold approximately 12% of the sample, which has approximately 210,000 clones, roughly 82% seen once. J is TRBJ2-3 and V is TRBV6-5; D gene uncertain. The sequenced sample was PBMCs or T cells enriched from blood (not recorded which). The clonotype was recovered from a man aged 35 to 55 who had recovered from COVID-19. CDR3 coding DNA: TGTGCCAGCTCTCGCGCAGATACGCAGTATTTT. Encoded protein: CASSRADTQYF.